The clone carrying this T cell receptor (beta chain) was counted between two and nine times. The antigen is unknown. The data originate from a study of T cell repertoires in cytomegalovirus infection. Study as a whole: The public TCR beta signatures pointed to both CMV infection and matching HLA type.

This CDR3 spans 18 amino acids. The V and J ends lost 0 bases and 7 bases, in that order; junction bases with no gene match: 11. Germline values: CDR1 SGHAT, CDR2 FQNNGV. A single record per CDR3 protein comes from TCRdb applying MiXCR to the reads. This table has 300,000 to 400,000 distinct CDR3 sequences, 25% to 35% appearing once. Sequencing used cultured PBMCs, obtained from culture after CMV antigen stimulation. The source is a human donor in good health (CMV status not recorded). Some clones in this sample may be carry-over from other donors' samples. This chain uses TRBV11-2 with TRBJ2-5, with 13 bases fitting TRBD2. This CDR3 reads CASSLEAVGTSGTRTQYF. In DNA form, the CDR3 reads TGTGCCAGCAGCTTAGAGGCGGTAGGGACTAGCGGGACGAGGACCCAGTACTTC.